The 20 T cell receptor beta chains in this list originate from one sample, sequenced in a study of PD-L1 blockade in urothelial cancer. The protocol was immunoSEQ multiplex PCR, while the TCRdb copy is restricted to in-frame clones and leaves out a portion. Here the sample spans over 15,000 clones, about nine tenths being singletons. The input for sequencing was PBMCs, taken around atezolizumab (anti-PD-L1) treatment. The receptors stem from a man aged 50-59 years with urothelial cancer.

J is TRBJ2-7 and V is TRBV27, with 10 bases identical to TRBD1. CDR1 and CDR2 from the germline V gene are MNHEY and SMNVEV (reference sequence). The V gene end was trimmed by 3 bases and the J gene end by 3 bases; junction bases not matched to a gene: 2. This CDR3 has 14 residues. As DNA, the CDR3 is TGTGCCAGCAGTTTTCGGGACAGGGGCTACGAGCAGTACTTC. Translating gives CASSFRDRGYEQYF.

The V and J genes are TRBV18 and TRBJ2-3, with D possibly TRBD1 on 5 matching bases. V shed 0 bases and J shed 0 bases, with 10 bases lying between them. Germline values: CDR1 KGHSH, CDR2 LQKENI. The length of the CDR3 is 16 residues. The CDR3 DNA reads TGTGCCAGCTCACCACCAAGGGGATCTAGCACAGATACGCAGTATTTT. Translation: CASSPPRGSSTDTQYF.

The chain employs TRBV15 and TRBJ2-5; TRBD1 is a possible D gene (7 bases). Trimming pared 7 bases from V and 5 bases from J, leaving 17 bases between. Germline-derived CDR1 and CDR2 are LNHNV and YYDKDF (reference sequence). The CDR3 length is 14 residues. The CDR3 is CATTSQGGTETQYF. DNA for the CDR3: TGTGCCACCACAAGTCAGGGGGGAACGGAGACCCAGTACTTC.

The J gene is TRBJ2-5, the V gene TRBV30; D unclear. The germline CDR1 and CDR2 sequences are GTSNPN and SVGIG (reference sequence). V lost 2 bases and J 3 bases, leaving 4 bases between the germline ends. The CDR3 is 11 residues long. The CDR3 DNA reads as TGTGCCTGGAGTAGCAAAGAGACCCAGTACTTC. Translation: CAWSSKETQYF.

The chain joins TRBV6-4 to TRBJ2-2; TRBD2 matches at 9 bases. The CDR3 runs 15 residues. Germline V gene lookup returns CDR1 MRHNA and CDR2 SNTAGT. The ends lost 4 bases at V and 5 bases at J; junction bases unmatched: 5. The CDR3: CASSVAGGPTGELFF. The CDR3 nucleotides read TGTGCCAGCAGTGTCGCGGGGGGGCCGACCGGGGAGCTGTTTTTT.

The chain joins TRBV6-5 to TRBJ2-3; 8 nucleotides agree with TRBD2. The germline V gene has CDR1 MNHEY and CDR2 SVGAGI. Trimming cost V 4 bases and J 1 base; bases outside gene matches: 4. The CDR3 covers 15 residues. The CDR3 here is CASSLAGLRTDTQYF. The CDR3 DNA sequence: TGTGCCAGCAGTTTAGCGGGGCTTCGCACAGATACGCAGTATTTT.

The genes are TRBV5-1 and TRBJ1-2; weak D call: TRBD1 (6 bases). CDR1 is SGHRS, CDR2 YFSETQ, per germline. V was trimmed by 0 bases and J by 4 bases, leaving 10 bases between them. The CDR3 runs 14 residues. This CDR3 reads CASSLDIGGYGYTF. As DNA, the CDR3 is TGCGCCAGCAGCTTGGATATAGGGGGCTATGGCTACACCTTC.

The genes are TRBV7-9 and TRBJ1-5, with a possible D match to TRBD1 (6 bases). V was pared by 5 bases and J by 0 bases, with 11 bases between. The CDR3 has 15 residues. From germline, CDR1 is SEHNR and CDR2 FQNEAQ (reference sequence). In DNA form, the CDR3 reads TGTGCCAGCAGCGCCCCAGGGGATAGCAATCAGCCCCAGCATTTT. It encodes CASSAPGDSNQPQHF.

The chain is built from TRBV30 and TRBJ1-2; TRBD1 is a possible D gene (5 bases). Germline CDR1 and CDR2: GTSNPN and SVGIG (reference sequence). The CDR3 is 15 residues long. Trimming shortened V by 3 bases and J by 2 bases, and 16 bases separated the two germline ends. CDR3 sequence: CAWRGWGGENYGYTF. The CDR3 bases are TGTGCCTGGAGAGGATGGGGAGGGGAGAACTATGGCTACACCTTC.

The gene calls are TRBV2 and TRBJ1-1; tentatively, D is TRBD1 (6 bases). CDR1 and CDR2 from the germline V gene are SNHLY and FYNNEI. The CDR3 totals 17 residues. V was pared by 8 bases and J by 3 bases, with 25 bases between. CDR3 region: CASQKGERGLGYTEAFF. The CDR3 nucleotides are TGTGCCAGCCAGAAGGGGGAGAGGGGGTTGGGGTACACTGAAGCTTTCTTT.

The gene calls are TRBV5-1 and TRBJ1-2; a weak D match, TRBD1 (5 bases). The V end was cut by 3 bases, the J end by 0 bases, with 12 bases between. The CDR3 runs 15 residues. Germline V lookup: CDR1 SGHRS, CDR2 YFSETQ. This CDR3 is CASSSGLHTNYGYTF. CDR3 in DNA: TGCGCCAGCAGCTCGGGACTGCACACTAACTATGGCTACACCTTC.

This clone has a single count. The chain carries TRBV5-1 and TRBJ2-3; the match to TRBD1 covers 7 bases. From germline, CDR1 is SGHRS and CDR2 YFSETQ. V was pared by 5 bases and J by 3 bases, with 9 bases of the junction left unmatched. The CDR3 extends over 15 amino acids. CDR3 amino acids: CASSRDRASTDTQYF. CDR3 nucleotides: TGCGCCAGCAGTCGGGACAGAGCATCGACAGATACGCAGTATTTT.

The rearrangement links TRBV5-4 to TRBJ1-2; 7 bases line up with TRBD1. CDR3 length: 16 amino acids. The trim removed 0 bases at V and 5 bases at J, leaving 10 bases unmatched. In germline, CDR1 is SGHNT, CDR2 YYREEE (reference sequence). CDR3 sequence: CASSLGPEGATYGYTF. The CDR3 coding sequence is TGTGCCAGCAGCTTGGGACCCGAGGGGGCGACATATGGCTACACCTTC.

This rearrangement joins TRBV7-6 to TRBJ2-2; 7 nucleotides line up with TRBD1. The germline gives CDR1 SGHVS, CDR2 FNYEAQ. Trimming at V came to 1 base and at J to 4 bases, leaving 9 bases not matched to a gene. This CDR3 has 17 residues. CDR3 protein: CASSLEAGGSGTGELFF. Here the CDR3 DNA reads TGTGCCAGCAGCTTAGAGGCAGGGGGTAGTGGCACCGGGGAGCTGTTTTTT.

This CDR3 is CASSLVDTGREEAFF. Here the CDR3 DNA reads TGCGCCAGCAGCTTGGTTGACACCGGGAGGGAGGAAGCTTTCTTT. The V call is TRBV5-1, the J call TRBJ1-1, with unresolved D. Trimming stripped 0 bases from V and 8 bases from J, with 17 bases between. This CDR3 has 15 residues. The germline gives CDR1 SGHRS, CDR2 YFSETQ.

Written as DNA, the CDR3 is TGTGCTAGTGGTTTTGGAGGACAGGGGATCACAGATACGCAGTATTTT. Translating it yields CASGFGGQGITDTQYF. The gene calls are TRBV12-5 and TRBJ2-3; 9 bases are a match to TRBD1. The CDR3 is made up of 16 amino acids. Germline CDR1 LGHNT, CDR2 FRNRAP. The trim removed 3 bases at V and 2 bases at J, leaving 6 bases unmatched.

CDR3 DNA sequence: TGTGCCAGCAGCTTAGTCATAACGGGAAGCTCCTACGAGCAGTACTTC. Protein product: CASSLVITGSSYEQYF. The genes are TRBV7-9 and TRBJ2-7; tentatively, D is TRBD2 (5 bases). CDR1 and CDR2 from the germline V gene are SEHNR and FQNEAQ (reference sequence). V lost 1 base and J 0 bases, leaving 13 bases between the germline ends. The CDR3 contains 16 residues.

The chain recombines TRBV15 with TRBJ2-4; D gene uncertain. The CDR3 sequence is 13 residues long. V lost 0 bases, J lost 8 bases, and 8 bases lay in between. Germline CDR1 reads LNHNV; CDR2 reads YYDKDF (reference sequence). The CDR3 DNA reads TGTGCCACCAGCAGAGATTTCGGAGACATTCAGTACTTC. Translating gives CATSRDFGDIQYF.

This chain joins TRBV10-3 and TRBJ2-2; D possibly corresponds to TRBD2 (7 bases). This CDR3 has 15 residues. CDR1 and CDR2 from the germline V gene are ENHRY and SYGVKD. Trimming removed 3 bases at V and 7 bases at J, with 15 bases between. The CDR3 reads CAISDPRGANGELFF. The DNA of the CDR3 is TGTGCCATCAGTGACCCTCGGGGGGCTAACGGGGAGCTGTTTTTT.

This chain links TRBV28 with TRBJ2-2, with D possibly matching TRBD2 (6 bases). This CDR3 is built from 16 residues. V dropped 7 bases and J dropped 0 bases, with 15 bases sitting between them. Germline loops: CDR1 MDHEN, CDR2 SYDVKM. CDR3 DNA sequence: TGTGCCAGCACCGACCCGGGACTTTCGAACACCGGGGAGCTGTTTTTT. This gives the protein CASTDPGLSNTGELFF.